This T cell receptor beta chain was identified during a study of HIV-infected patients and healthy controls. This CDR3 comprises 13 residues. CDR1 is SQVTM and CDR2 is ANQGSEA in the germline V gene. V was shortened by 4 bases and J by 0 bases, with 9 bases between the two germline ends. Reverse transcription used 450 to 650 ng RNA and constant-region primers for alpha and beta. Using multiplexing indices, alpha and beta chain libraries were generated apart by chain-specific third strand synthesis. TCRdb reprocessed the 5' RACE reads via MiXCR and lists one record per CDR3 protein. The sample carries 9,000 to 15,000 distinct CDR3 sequences, over 4% recorded once. All unsorted peripheral T cells were captured because whole blood was used without fractionation. This clonotype was found many times.

The genes are TRBV29-1 and TRBJ1-1, with D hard to call. This receptor was taken from an adult in good health. Sequencing used blood. CDR3 DNA sequence: TGCAGCGTTGGACAACTCATGAACACTGAAGCTTTCTTT. Its translation is CSVGQLMNTEAFF.